These T cell receptor beta chains were read from a single sample in a study of cytomegalovirus exposure and HLA in healthy donors. This table comes from immunoSEQ multiplex PCR, and its TCRdb copy is limited to in-frame clones, with some not included. Found here are approximately 120,000 clones, 17% of them singletons; the top ten hold around 2.6%. Material: PBMCs. The receptors derive from a female donor in good health and CMV-seropositive. Both conserved end residues are part of each CDR3. The D gene is left open where the match is weak. Clone size, where shown, is once, few, many, or a class for clones that have expanded.

v_gene	d_gene	abundance	len	j_gene	CDR3aa	CDR3nt
TRBV29-1	.	few	12	TRBJ2-7	CSVARGRGEQYF	TGCAGCGTTGCAAGGGGTAGAGGCGAGCAGTACTTC
TRBV10-3	.	few	15	TRBJ1-6	CAIRGYGGINSPLHF	TGTGCCATCCGTGGGTATGGGGGGATTAATTCACCCCTCCACTTT
TRBV5-1	.	.	14	TRBJ1-3	CASSLEGGGNTIYF	TGCGCCAGCAGCTTGGAAGGGGGTGGAAACACCATATATTTT
TRBV28	.	few	15	TRBJ1-1	CASSSTGLPRTEAFF	TGTGCCAGCAGTTCCACGGGACTCCCGAGGACTGAAGCTTTCTTT
TRBV28	.	.	16	TRBJ1-2	CANSPETDIKGYGYTF	TGTGCCAACAGTCCGGAGACAGACATTAAGGGGTATGGCTACACCTTC
TRBV15	.	.	13	TRBJ2-3	CATSRDITDTQYF	TGTGCCACCAGCAGAGACATCACAGATACGCAGTATTTT
TRBV7-9	.	few	16	TRBJ1-4	CASSSASGGRNEKLFF	TGTGCCAGCAGCTCCGCCTCCGGGGGTCGAAATGAAAAACTGTTTTTT
TRBV4-1	.	few	16	TRBJ2-2	CASSTQTVPGTGELFF	TGCGCCAGCAGCACCCAGACCGTTCCGGGTACCGGGGAGCTGTTTTTT
TRBV7-9	TRBD1	few	15	TRBJ2-2	CASTEQGANTGELFF	TGTGCCAGCACTGAACAGGGGGCGAACACCGGGGAGCTGTTTTTT
TRBV5-5	TRBD2	few	15	TRBJ2-5	CASSLDRGGRETQYF	TGTGCCAGCAGCTTGGATCGGGGGGGTCGGGAGACCCAGTACTTC
TRBV28	TRBD1	few	15	TRBJ1-2	CASSLPTGVRYGYTF	TGTGCCAGCAGTTTGCCGACAGGGGTGCGCTATGGCTACACCTTC
TRBV11-2	.	.	13	TRBJ1-1	CASSFSRGTEAFF	TGTGCCAGCAGCTTTTCCCGGGGGACTGAAGCTTTCTTT
TRBV6-5	TRBD1	few	15	TRBJ1-5	CASSPGQGSGQPQHF	TGTGCCAGCAGTCCAGGACAGGGATCGGGTCAGCCCCAGCATTTT
TRBV28	.	once	15	TRBJ1-1	CASRGHAELNTEAFF	TGTGCCAGCAGGGGACACGCGGAGTTGAACACTGAAGCTTTCTTT
TRBV2	.	many	11	TRBJ1-1	CASIYDTEAFF	TGTGCCAGCATCTATGACACTGAAGCTTTCTTT
TRBV30	.	few	12	TRBJ1-2	CAWSVGGPGYTF	TGTGCCTGGAGTGTGGGAGGGCCGGGCTACACCTTC
TRBV19	TRBD2	few	16	TRBJ2-1	CASSIAGLEPYNEQFF	TGTGCCAGTAGTATAGCCGGACTAGAACCCTACAATGAGCAGTTCTTC
TRBV13	.	few	15	TRBJ1-4	CASSPRGATNEKLFF	TGTGCCAGCAGCCCCAGGGGCGCAACTAATGAAAAACTGTTTTTT
TRBV5-1	TRBD2	few	15	TRBJ2-1	CASSSRGGSWNEQFF	TGCGCCAGCAGCTCGCGGGGGGGCTCTTGGAATGAGCAGTTCTTC
TRBV7-9	.	.	14	TRBJ2-2	CASSSGLWTGELFF	TGTGCCAGCAGCTCAGGGTTGTGGACCGGGGAGCTGTTTTTT
TRBV19	.	.	13	TRBJ1-2	CASSIGPGVGYTF	TGTGCCAGTAGTATTGGGCCAGGGGTCGGCTACACCTTC
TRBV10-2	TRBD2	.	14	TRBJ2-5	CASSEAGTSGTQYF	TGCGCCAGCAGTGAAGCCGGGACTAGCGGGACCCAGTACTTC
TRBV28	.	few	13	TRBJ2-5	CASSFGGRETQYF	TGTGCCAGCAGTTTCGGGGGAAGGGAGACCCAGTACTTC